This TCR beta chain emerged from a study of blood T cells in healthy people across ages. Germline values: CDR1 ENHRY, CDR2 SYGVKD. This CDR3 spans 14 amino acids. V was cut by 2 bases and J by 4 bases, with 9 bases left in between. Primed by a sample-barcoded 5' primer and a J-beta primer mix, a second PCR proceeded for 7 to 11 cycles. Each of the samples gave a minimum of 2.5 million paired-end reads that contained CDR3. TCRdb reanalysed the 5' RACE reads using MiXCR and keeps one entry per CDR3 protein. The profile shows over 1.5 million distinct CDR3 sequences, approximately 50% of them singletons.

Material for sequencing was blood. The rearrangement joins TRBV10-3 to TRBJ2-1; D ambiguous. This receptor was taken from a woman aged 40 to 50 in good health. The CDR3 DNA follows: TGTGCCATCAGTGAGGCGATCAGTTACAATGAGCAGTTCTTC. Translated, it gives CAISEAISYNEQFF.